This T cell receptor (beta chain) was sequenced during a study of Graves' ophthalmopathy and Graves' hyperthyroidism. Other autoimmune diseases, uncontrolled infections, pregnancy or lactation ruled patients out of participation. Clinical symptoms, serum thyroxine, TRAb, thyroid ultrasound and orbital computed tomography were relied on for diagnosis. Using RNA transcripts, the TCR beta CDR3 regions were amplified. A first-round RT-PCR used HTBI primers, followed by a second-round multiplex PCR. From the multiplex PCR reads, TCRdb called clonotypes with MiXCR, one entry per CDR3 protein. The sample includes roughly 220,000 distinct CDR3 sequences, about 46% of them seen just once. This clonotype was seen only a few times. The antigen remains unidentified. This CDR3 is 12 amino acids long. V gave up 5 bases and J gave up 2 bases, with 6 bases separating them. CDR1 is SNHLY, CDR2 FYNNEI, per germline. Findings and caveats of the study: In blood appeared most of the expanded thyroid clonotypes whose frequency exceeded 0.001. Predictions made by the model for ophthalmopathy progression reached approximately 70% sensitivity and around 72% specificity.

This chain links TRBV2 with TRBJ1-1; D not certain. The sequence came from an adult man with Graves' ophthalmopathy. Sequencing was performed on peripheral blood. The CDR3 DNA sequence: TGTGCCAGCAGTCGGTCTAACACTGAAGCTTTCTTT. It codes for CASSRSNTEAFF.